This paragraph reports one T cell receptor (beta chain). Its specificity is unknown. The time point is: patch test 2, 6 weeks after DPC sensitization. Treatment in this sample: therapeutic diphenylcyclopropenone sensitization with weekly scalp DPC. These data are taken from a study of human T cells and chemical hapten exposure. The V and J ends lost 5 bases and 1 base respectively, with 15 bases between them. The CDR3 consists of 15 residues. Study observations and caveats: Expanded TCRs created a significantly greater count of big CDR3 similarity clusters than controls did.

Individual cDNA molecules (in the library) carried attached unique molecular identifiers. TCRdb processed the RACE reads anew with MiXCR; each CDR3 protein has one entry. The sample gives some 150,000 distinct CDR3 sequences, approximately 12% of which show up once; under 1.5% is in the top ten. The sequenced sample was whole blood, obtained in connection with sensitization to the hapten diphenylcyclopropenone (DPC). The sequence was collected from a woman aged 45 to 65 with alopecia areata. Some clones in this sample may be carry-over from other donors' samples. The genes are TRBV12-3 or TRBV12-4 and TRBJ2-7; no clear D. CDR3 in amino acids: CASSTPAGASYEQYF. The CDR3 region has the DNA TGTGCCAGCAGTACCCCAGCAGGAGCGTCCTACGAGCAGTACTTC.